This TCR beta chain was found in a study of PD-1 blockade in classical Hodgkin lymphoma. The data were produced by immunoSEQ multiplex PCR, yet TCRdb's version contains in-frame clones alone and is incomplete. The table records around 12,000 clones, roughly 90% of them present only once. In its sample, this clone was seen once. Per the germline V gene, CDR1 is GTSNPN and CDR2 is SVGIG (reference sequence). The V gene end was trimmed by 7 bases and the J gene end by 3 bases; junction bases not matched to a gene: 6. The CDR3 loop spans 14 amino acids. Documented time point: cycle 4 day 1 (C4D1), after six to seven weeks of nivolumab. With no exception, relapse followed autologous stem cell transplantation in all patients, and brentuximab vedotin exposure varied. CD4+ T cells were purified from thawed PBMCs by negative selection.

The chain employs TRBV30 and TRBJ1-5; 10 nucleotides line up with TRBD1. The sequence was collected from a human donor with classical Hodgkin lymphoma. The specimen was CD4+ T cells from blood, collected before the fourth cycle of nivolumab. In DNA form, the CDR3 reads TGTGCCTTCAGACAGGGGGCGTTCAATCAGCCCCAGCATTTT. Protein sequence: CAFRQGAFNQPQHF.